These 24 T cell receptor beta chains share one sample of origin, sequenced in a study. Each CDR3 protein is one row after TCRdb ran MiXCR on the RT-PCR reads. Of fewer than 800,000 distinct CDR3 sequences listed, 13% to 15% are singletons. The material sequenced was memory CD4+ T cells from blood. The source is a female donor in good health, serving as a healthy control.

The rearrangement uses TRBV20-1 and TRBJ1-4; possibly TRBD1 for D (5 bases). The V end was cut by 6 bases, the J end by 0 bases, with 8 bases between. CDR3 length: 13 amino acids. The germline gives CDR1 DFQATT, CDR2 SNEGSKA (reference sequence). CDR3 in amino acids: CSAAGATNEKLFF. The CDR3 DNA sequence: TGCAGTGCCGCGGGGGCAACTAATGAAAAACTGTTTTTT.

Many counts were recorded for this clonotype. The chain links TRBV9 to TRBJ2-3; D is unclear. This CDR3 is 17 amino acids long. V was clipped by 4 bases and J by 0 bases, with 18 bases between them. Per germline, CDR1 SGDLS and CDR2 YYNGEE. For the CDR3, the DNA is TGTGCCAGCAGCCCTACGGGCCGGACGGAAAGCACAGATACGCAGTATTTT. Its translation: CASSPTGRTESTDTQYF.

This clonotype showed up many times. In nucleotides, the CDR3 is TGTGCCAGCAGTCACCAAAGGGAAAACACTGAAGCTTTCTTT. Its translation is CASSHQRENTEAFF. The V gene is TRBV6-6, the J gene TRBJ1-1; D is undetermined. Germline V CDR1 and CDR2: MNHNY, SVGAGI (reference sequence). This CDR3 is built from 14 residues. The V end lost 5 bases, the J end lost 2 bases, and 12 bases lay between the germline ends.

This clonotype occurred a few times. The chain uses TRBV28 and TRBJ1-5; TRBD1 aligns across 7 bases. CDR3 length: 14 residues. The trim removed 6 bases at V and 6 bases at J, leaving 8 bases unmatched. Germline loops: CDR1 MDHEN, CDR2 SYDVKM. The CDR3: CASRGTTGTQPQHF. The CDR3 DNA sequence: TGTGCCAGCAGGGGTACGACAGGGACTCAGCCCCAGCATTTT.

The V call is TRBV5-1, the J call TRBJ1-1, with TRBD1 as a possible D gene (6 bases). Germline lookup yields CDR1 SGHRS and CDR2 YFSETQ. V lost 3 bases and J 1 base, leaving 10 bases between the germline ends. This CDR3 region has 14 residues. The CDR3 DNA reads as TGCGCCAGCAGCTGGACAGCGGGGAACACTGAAGCTTTCTTT. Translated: CASSWTAGNTEAFF.

The CDR3 DNA reads TGCAGTGCTCCTCTAGCGGTTGCCTACGAGCAGTACTTC. It codes for CSAPLAVAYEQYF. The chain has TRBV20-1 and TRBJ2-7; 7 nucleotides agree with TRBD2. The V gene's germline CDR1 is DFQATT and CDR2 SNEGSKA (reference sequence). The CDR3 loop spans 13 amino acids. Trimming removed 5 bases from V and 2 bases from J; junction bases left unmatched: 6.

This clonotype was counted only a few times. CDR3: CASTWTNSYEQYF. The CDR3 bases are TGTGCCAGCACCTGGACAAACTCCTACGAGCAGTACTTC. J is TRBJ2-7 and V is TRBV7-2; maybe TRBD1 (5 bases). V was clipped by 7 bases and J by 0 bases, with 10 bases between them. CDR3 length equals 13 residues. CDR1 and CDR2 (germline): SGHTA, FQGNSA. Full variable domain (missing parts from reference TRBV7-2 and TRBJ2-7): GAGVSQSPSNKVTEKGKDVELRCDPISGHTALYWYRQSLGQGLEFLIYFQGNSAPDKSGLPSDRFSAERTGGSVSTLTIQRTQQEDSAVYLCASTWTNSYEQYFGPGTRLTVT.

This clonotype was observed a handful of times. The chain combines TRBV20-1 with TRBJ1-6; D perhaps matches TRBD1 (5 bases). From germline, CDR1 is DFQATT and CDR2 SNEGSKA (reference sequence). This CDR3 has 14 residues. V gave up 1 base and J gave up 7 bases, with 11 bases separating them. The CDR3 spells CSARAGAQNSPLHF. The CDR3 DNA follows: TGCAGTGCTAGAGCCGGGGCCCAAAATTCACCCCTCCACTTT.

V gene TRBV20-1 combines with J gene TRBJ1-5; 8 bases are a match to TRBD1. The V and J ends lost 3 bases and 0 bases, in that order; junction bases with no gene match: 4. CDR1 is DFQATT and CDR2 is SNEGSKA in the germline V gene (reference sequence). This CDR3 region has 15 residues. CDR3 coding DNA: TGCAGTGCTAGCAGGACAGGGAATAGCAATCAGCCCCAGCATTTT. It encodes CSASRTGNSNQPQHF.

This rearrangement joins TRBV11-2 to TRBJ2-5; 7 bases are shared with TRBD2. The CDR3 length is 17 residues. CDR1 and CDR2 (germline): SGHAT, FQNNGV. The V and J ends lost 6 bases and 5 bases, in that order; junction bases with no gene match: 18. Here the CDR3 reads CASRDWGGIVGRETQYF. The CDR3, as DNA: TGTGCCAGCAGGGATTGGGGGGGGATTGTGGGTAGGGAGACCCAGTACTTC.

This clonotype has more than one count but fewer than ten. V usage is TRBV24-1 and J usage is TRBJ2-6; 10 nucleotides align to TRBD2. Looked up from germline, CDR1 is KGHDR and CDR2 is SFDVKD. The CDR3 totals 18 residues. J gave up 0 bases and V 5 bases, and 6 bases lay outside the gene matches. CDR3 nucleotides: TGTGCCACCAGTGGGACTAGCGGAGACGTCTCTGGGGCCAACGTCCTGACTTTC. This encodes CATSGTSGDVSGANVLTF.

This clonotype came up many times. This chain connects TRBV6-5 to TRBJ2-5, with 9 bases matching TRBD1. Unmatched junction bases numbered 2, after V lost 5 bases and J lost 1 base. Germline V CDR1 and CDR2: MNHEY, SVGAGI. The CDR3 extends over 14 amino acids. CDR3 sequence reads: CASSRDRAQETQYF. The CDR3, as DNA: TGTGCCAGCAGTCGGGACAGGGCCCAAGAGACCCAGTACTTC.

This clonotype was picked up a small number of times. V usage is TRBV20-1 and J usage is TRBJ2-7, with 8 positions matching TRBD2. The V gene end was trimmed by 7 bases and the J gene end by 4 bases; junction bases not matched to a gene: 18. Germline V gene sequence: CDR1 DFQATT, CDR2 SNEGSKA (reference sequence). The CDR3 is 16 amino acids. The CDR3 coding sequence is TGCAGTGGGGTAGTGAGGTCTGGAGCGGGAGTTTACGAGCAGTACTTC. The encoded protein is CSGVVRSGAGVYEQYF.

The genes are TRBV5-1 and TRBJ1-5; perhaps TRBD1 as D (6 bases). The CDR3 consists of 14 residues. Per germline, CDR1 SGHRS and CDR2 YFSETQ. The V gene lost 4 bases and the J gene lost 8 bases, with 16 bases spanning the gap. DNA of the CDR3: TGCGCCAGCAGCCCTTTGGGGGGCGGGGAGCCCCAGCATTTT. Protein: CASSPLGGGEPQHF.

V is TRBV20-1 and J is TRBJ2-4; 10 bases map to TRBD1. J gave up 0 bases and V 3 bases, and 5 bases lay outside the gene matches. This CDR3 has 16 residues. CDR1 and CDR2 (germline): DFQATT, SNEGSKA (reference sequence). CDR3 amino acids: CSASPGTGEAKNIQYF. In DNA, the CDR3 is TGCAGTGCTAGTCCGGGGACAGGGGAAGCCAAAAACATTCAGTACTTC.

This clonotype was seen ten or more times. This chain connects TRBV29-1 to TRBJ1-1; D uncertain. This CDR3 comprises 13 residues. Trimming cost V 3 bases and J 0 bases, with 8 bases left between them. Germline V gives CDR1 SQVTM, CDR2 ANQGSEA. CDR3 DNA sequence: TGCAGCGTTGATGGGCCGATGAACACTGAAGCTTTCTTT. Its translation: CSVDGPMNTEAFF.

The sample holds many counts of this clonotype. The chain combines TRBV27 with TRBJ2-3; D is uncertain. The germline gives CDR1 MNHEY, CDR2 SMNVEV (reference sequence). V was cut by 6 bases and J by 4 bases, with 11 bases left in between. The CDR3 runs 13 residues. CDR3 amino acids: CASSFTYADTQYF. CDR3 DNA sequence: TGTGCCAGCAGCTTCACATACGCAGATACGCAGTATTTT.

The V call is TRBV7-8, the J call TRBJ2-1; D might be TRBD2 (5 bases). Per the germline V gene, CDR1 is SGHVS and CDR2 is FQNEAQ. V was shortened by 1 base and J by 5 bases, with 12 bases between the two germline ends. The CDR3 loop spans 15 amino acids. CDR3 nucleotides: TGTGCCAGCAGCTTAGGAGCGAGAGGGAACAATGAGCAGTTCTTC. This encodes CASSLGARGNNEQFF. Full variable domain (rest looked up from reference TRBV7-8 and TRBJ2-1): GAGVSQSPRYKVAKRGQDVALRCDPISGHVSLFWYQQALGQGPEFLTYFQNEAQLDKSGLPSDRFFAERPEGSVSTLKIQRTQQEDSAVYLCASSLGARGNNEQFFGPGTRLTVL.

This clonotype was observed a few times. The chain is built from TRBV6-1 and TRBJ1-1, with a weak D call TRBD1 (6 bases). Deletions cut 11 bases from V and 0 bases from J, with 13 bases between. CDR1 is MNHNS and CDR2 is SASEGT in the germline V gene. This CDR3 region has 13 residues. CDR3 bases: TGTGCCTTCGGGGGCAGCTTGAACACTGAAGCTTTCTTT. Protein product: CAFGGSLNTEAFF.

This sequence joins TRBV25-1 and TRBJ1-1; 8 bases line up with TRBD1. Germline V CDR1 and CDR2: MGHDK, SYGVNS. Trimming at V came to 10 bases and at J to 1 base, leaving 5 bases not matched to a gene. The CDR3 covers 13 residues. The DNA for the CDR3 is TGTGCCACCTTAGACAGGGGGAACACTGAAGCTTTCTTT. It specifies CATLDRGNTEAFF.

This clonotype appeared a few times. Here the CDR3 DNA reads TGTGCCAGCAGGCGCAAGGATCCGGGACAGGGGAACACCGGGGAGCTGTTTTTT. It specifies CASRRKDPGQGNTGELFF. The chain uses TRBV6-5 and TRBJ2-2, with TRBD1 identical over 9 bases. The CDR3 consists of 18 residues. Germline V lookup: CDR1 MNHEY, CDR2 SVGAGI. The J segment lost 1 base and the V segment lost 6 bases, leaving 12 bases of the junction unmatched.

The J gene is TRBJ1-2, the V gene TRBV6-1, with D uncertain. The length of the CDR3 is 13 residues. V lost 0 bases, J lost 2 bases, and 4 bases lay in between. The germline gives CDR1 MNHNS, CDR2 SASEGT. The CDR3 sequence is CASSEAENYGYTF. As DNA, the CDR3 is TGTGCCAGCAGTGAAGCGGAGAACTATGGCTACACCTTC.

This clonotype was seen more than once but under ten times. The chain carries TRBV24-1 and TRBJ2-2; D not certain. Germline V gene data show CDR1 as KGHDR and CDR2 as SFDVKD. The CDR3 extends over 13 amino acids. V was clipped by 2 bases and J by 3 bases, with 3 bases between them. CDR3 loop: CATSDWDTGELFF. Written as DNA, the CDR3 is TGTGCCACCAGTGATTGGGACACCGGGGAGCTGTTTTTT.

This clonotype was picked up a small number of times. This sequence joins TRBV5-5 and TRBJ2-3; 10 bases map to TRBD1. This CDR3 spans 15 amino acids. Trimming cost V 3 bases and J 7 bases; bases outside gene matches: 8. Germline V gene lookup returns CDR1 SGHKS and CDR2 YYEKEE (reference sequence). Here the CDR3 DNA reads TGTGCCAGCAGCTACCACTGGACAGGGGGGTATACGCAGTATTTT. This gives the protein CASSYHWTGGYTQYF. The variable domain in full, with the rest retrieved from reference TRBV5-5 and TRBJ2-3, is DAGVTQSPTHLIKTRGQQVTLRCSPISGHKSVSWYQQVLGQGPQFIFQYYEKEERGRGNFPDRFSARQFPNYSSELNVNALLLGDSALYLCASSYHWTGGYTQYFGPGTRLTVL.